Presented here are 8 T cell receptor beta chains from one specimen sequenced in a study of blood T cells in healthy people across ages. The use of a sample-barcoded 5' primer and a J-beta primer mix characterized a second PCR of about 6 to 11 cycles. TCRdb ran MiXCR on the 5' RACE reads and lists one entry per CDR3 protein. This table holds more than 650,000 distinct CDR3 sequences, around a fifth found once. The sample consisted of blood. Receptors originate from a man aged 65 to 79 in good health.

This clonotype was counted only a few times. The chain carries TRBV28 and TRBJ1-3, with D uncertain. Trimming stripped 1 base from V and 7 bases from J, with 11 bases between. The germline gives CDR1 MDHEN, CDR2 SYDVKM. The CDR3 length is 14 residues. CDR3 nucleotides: TGTGCCAGCAGTTTATTCTCCCGAGTTAACACCATATATTTT. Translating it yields CASSLFSRVNTIYF.

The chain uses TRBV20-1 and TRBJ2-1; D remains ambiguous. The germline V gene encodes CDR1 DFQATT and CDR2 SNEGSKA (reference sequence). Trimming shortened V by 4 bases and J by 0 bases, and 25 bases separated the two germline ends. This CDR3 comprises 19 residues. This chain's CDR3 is CSANRALADLLSSYNEQFF. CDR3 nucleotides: TGCAGTGCTAACCGGGCCTTAGCTGATTTACTCAGCTCCTACAATGAGCAGTTCTTC.

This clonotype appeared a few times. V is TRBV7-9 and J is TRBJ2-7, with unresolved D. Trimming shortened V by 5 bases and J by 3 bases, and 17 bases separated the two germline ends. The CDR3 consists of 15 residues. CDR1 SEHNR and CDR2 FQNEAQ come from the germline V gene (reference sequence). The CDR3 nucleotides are TGTGCCAGCAGCCTGAGAGTTGGTTGTTGCTACGAGCAGTACTTC. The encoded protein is CASSLRVGCCYEQYF.

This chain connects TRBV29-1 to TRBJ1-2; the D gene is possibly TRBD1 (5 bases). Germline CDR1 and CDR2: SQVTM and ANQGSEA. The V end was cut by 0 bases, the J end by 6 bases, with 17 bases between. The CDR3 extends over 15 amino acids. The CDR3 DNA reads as TGCAGCGTTGAAGATCGAGGGCAGGGCCCCAATGGCTACACCTTC. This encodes CSVEDRGQGPNGYTF.

The DNA for the CDR3 is TGTGCCAGCAGCTTTTTAGCGGGAGGTATGTACGAGCAGTACGTC. Translating it yields CASSFLAGGMYEQYV. V and J are TRBV11-2 and TRBJ2-7; 10 bases are shared with TRBD2. CDR1 and CDR2 (germline): SGHAT, FQNNGV. V was clipped by 3 bases and J by 4 bases; unmatched bases: 6. The CDR3 has 15 residues.

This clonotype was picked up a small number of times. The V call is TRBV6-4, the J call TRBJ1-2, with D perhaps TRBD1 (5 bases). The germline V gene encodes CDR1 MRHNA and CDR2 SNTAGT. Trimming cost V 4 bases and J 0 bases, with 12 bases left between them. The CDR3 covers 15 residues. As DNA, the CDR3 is TGTGCCAGCAGTGCCGGACACTCAGCTAACTATGGCTACACCTTC. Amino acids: CASSAGHSANYGYTF.

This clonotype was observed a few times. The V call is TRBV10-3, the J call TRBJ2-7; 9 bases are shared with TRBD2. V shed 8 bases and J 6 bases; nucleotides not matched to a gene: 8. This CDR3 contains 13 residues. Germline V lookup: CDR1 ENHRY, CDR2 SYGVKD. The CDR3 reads CAIASGMSGEQYV. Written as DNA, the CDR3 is TGTGCCATCGCTAGCGGGATGTCGGGCGAGCAGTACGTC.

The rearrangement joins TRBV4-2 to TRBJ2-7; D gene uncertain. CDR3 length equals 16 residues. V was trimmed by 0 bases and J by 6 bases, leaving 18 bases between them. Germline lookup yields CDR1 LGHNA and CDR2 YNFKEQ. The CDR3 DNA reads TGTGCCAGCAGCCAAGACGCCGCGCATCAGGCATCCGAGCAGTACTTC. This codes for CASSQDAAHQASEQYF.